This TCR beta chain is drawn from a study of T cells in Graves' hyperthyroidism and ophthalmopathy. Study results and caveats: The model predicted ophthalmopathy a median around six months before onset.

RNA transcripts served as the template for amplifying TCR beta CDR3 regions. RT-PCR in the first round (using the HTBI primer set) targeted the TCR CDR3. TCRdb re-called the multiplex PCR reads with MiXCR, one entry per CDR3 protein. Among hundreds of thousands of distinct CDR3 sequences listed, about 17% were seen once. Germline V lookup: CDR1 GTSNPN, CDR2 SVGIG (reference sequence). This CDR3 contains 13 residues. Points on this clonotype: Its antigen is undetermined. A clone one base away is much larger, so this may be a read error.

Newly diagnosed hyperthyroidism patients aged 18 to 65 years had disease lasting under 2 months. Those patients with uncontrolled infection, other autoimmune disease, pregnancy or lactation were excluded. This clonotype was sampled from a woman in her 50s with Graves' hyperthyroidism that later progressed to Graves' ophthalmopathy. Sequencing was done on a sample of blood. The chain carries TRBV30 and TRBJ1-2; D may be TRBD1 (5 bases). In DNA form, the CDR3 reads TGTGTCTGGAGTGTACCGCAGGGCTATGGCTACACCTTC. The encoded protein is CVWSVPQGYGYTF.